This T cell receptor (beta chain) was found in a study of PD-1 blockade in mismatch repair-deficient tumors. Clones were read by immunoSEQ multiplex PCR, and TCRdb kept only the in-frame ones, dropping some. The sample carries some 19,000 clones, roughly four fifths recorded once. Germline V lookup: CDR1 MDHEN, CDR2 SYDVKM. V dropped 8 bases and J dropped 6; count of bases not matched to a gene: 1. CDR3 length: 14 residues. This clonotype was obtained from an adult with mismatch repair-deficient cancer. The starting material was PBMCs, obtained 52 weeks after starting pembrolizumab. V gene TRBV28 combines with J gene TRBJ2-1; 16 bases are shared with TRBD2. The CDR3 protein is CASGTSGRVNEQFF. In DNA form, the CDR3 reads TGTGCCAGCGGGACTAGCGGGAGGGTCAATGAGCAGTTCTTC. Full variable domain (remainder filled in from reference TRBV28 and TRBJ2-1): DVKVTQSSRYLVKRTGEKVFLECVQDMDHENMFWYRQDPGLGLRLIYFSYDVKMKEKGDIPEGYSVSREKKERFSLILESASTNQTSMYLCASGTSGRVNEQFFGPGTRLTVL.